Listed here is a single T cell receptor beta chain. Its antigen is currently unknown. This sample was included in a study of beta chain features in type 1 diabetes. General observations from the study: Healthy donors had naive, central memory and Treg TCRB repertoires that appeared less similar than those seen among patients. Type 1 diabetes patients had TCRB CDR3s that were shorter (moderately but significantly so) in all four CD4+ subsets.

The CDR3 contains 12 residues. V shed 2 bases, J shed 15 bases, and the junction held 7 bases outside the gene matches. CDR1 is SQVTM and CDR2 is ANQGSEA in the germline V gene. The sequenced template was cDNA made from the entire isolated RNA. Using immunoSEQ multiplex PCR, the repertoire was profiled, and TCRdb retains in-frame clones only, with some absent. The profile shows some 290,000 clones, around 24% of them singletons. This sequence originates from a woman aged 30 to 39 with type 1 diabetes. The sequenced material came from naive CD4+ T cells from blood. V is TRBV29-1 and J is TRBJ2-1, with 10 bases that match TRBD2. CDR3 DNA sequence: TGCAGCGTTGAAAGAAGCGGGAGGGCCTTGTTCTTC. Its translation is CSVERSGRALFF.